The rows below give T cell receptor beta chains drawn from one sample of a study of identifying expanded T cells in peripheral blood. Repertoires were generated with immunoSEQ multiplex PCR, while TCRdb's copy carries only in-frame clones and drops some. The sample holds some 99,000 clones, 88% seen once. The sample comprised blood. These receptors were obtained from a person aged 18 to 70 in good health. CDR3s leave out the opening cysteine and the closing phenylalanine or tryptophan.

J gene: TRBJ1-2; V gene: TRBV29-1; CDR3 protein: SVELPERHYGYT
J gene: TRBJ1-1; V gene: TRBV7-2; CDR3 protein: ASRPQGVGTEAF
J gene: TRBJ2-7; V gene: TRBV6-5; CDR3 protein: ASSYHRTGGREQY
J gene: TRBJ2-1; V gene: TRBV2; CDR3 protein: ASSGDSGSHNEQF
J gene: TRBJ1-4; V gene: TRBV28; CDR3 protein: ASSFRDEKLF
J gene: TRBJ2-2; V gene: TRBV6-1; CDR3 protein: ASSEVFGQRNTGELF
J gene: TRBJ2-1; V gene: TRBV5-4; CDR3 protein: ASSSGAGGPNEQF
J gene: TRBJ2-1; V gene: TRBV30; CDR3 protein: AWTPLGDEQF
J gene: TRBJ2-7; V gene: TRBV4-1; CDR3 protein: ASSQETGSSYEQY
J gene: TRBJ1-2; V gene: TRBV9; CDR3 protein: ASSVGVHGLNYGYT
J gene: TRBJ2-2; V gene: TRBV28; CDR3 protein: ASSPGTGYTGELF
J gene: TRBJ2-3; V gene: TRBV11-2; CDR3 protein: ASSLETSGGETDTQY
J gene: TRBJ1-3; V gene: TRBV19; CDR3 protein: ASSGRNPSGNTIY
J gene: TRBJ1-2; V gene: TRBV7-2; CDR3 protein: ASKSGGNYGYT
J gene: TRBJ2-3; V gene: TRBV7-2; CDR3 protein: ASSLNPGVVADTQY
J gene: TRBJ2-2; V gene: TRBV27; CDR3 protein: ASSWVGDRSGNTGELF
J gene: TRBJ1-2; V gene: TRBV28; CDR3 protein: ASSPGDAYGYT
J gene: TRBJ2-7; V gene: TRBV5-3; CDR3 protein: ARSEDSYEQY
J gene: TRBJ2-7; V gene: TRBV7-8; CDR3 protein: ASSLAGQSYEQY
J gene: TRBJ2-1; V gene: TRBV29-1; CDR3 protein: SCRTSGNNEQF
J gene: TRBJ2-1; V gene: TRBV4-2; CDR3 protein: ASSRNGADSSYNEQF
J gene: TRBJ2-7; V gene: TRBV6-6; CDR3 protein: ASSLGIPRPYEQY
J gene: TRBJ1-2; V gene: TRBV5-6; CDR3 protein: ASSPQGVYGYT
J gene: TRBJ1-2; V gene: TRBV5-4; CDR3 protein: ASSSQGGLGGYT
J gene: TRBJ1-1; V gene: TRBV5-1; CDR3 protein: ASSEGGMNTEAF
J gene: TRBJ1-1; V gene: TRBV28; CDR3 protein: ASTLRGPYTEAF
J gene: TRBJ1-5; V gene: TRBV7-3; CDR3 protein: ASSPQENQPQH
J gene: TRBJ1-1; V gene: TRBV6-4; CDR3 protein: ASSQQGGTEAF